This T cell receptor (beta chain) appears in the sequencing data of a study of CXCR3-negative and CXCR3-positive naive CD8 T cells (dated by TCRdb to between 2019 and 2020). With respect to the entire study: In total, about 130 million TRB reads were obtained, or roughly 1.5 +/- 0.3 million reads per library. Data from some twelve donors, pooled across two independent experiments, went into the diversity and physicochemical repertoire analyses. The TRBV-TRBJ cluster analysis covered naive subsets from 5 or 6 donors and memory cells from 3 donors. Overall results and qualifications from the work: Because surface CD5, which is linked to self-reactivity in mice, was comparable between the naive subsets, TCR interaction strength was also inferred from the physicochemical properties of TRB CDR3s. Because CXCR3 expression was partially decreased after cryopreservation, freshly isolated PBMCs were used for most assays. Similar TRBV-TRBJ usage was shown by naive CXCR3-negative and CXCR3-positive cells from the same donor, whereas distinct patterns were shown by memory cells. TRB CDR3s from CXCR3-positive naive cells showed higher hydrophobicity (lower Kidera factor 4), lower energy, and higher strength and volume indices than CXCR3-negative naive cells. Both naive subsets had comparably high repertoire diversity, while memory CD8+ T cells had much lower repertoire diversity.

The CDR3 holds 12 amino acids from the cysteine to the phenylalanine. The DNA is not on file. CDR1 and CDR2 are read off the germline V gene (reference sequence) as SEHNR and FQNEAQ. Instrument on record: NextSeq 550. The Human TCR Profiling Kit (MiLaboratory) was used to prepare UMI-labeled 5' RACE TRB cDNA libraries. cDNA synthesis used the entire amount of extracted RNA, and PCR amplification then used the entire amount of cDNA produced. Libraries were prepared in parallel with an identical number of PCR cycles. The original methods were these. MIGEC and MiXCR extracted about 53,000 +/- 10,000 unique UMI-labeled TRB cDNA molecules per library, requiring at least two reads per UMI. Each library averaged 40,000 +/- 10,000 functional in-frame TRB CDR3 nucleotide clonotypes without stop codons. Diversity metrics, including normalized Shannon-Wiener and Chao1, were computed in VDJtools after downsampling to 5000 UMI-labeled TRB molecules per sample. For the central five CDR3 residues, VDJtools calculated physicochemical properties weighted by clonotype size, namely interaction energy, strength, volume and Kidera factor 4. TCRdb reanalyzed the reads, keeping one entry per CDR3 protein sequence and omitting DNA. TCRdb assigned the V and J calls; the authors' analysis was not used. The table held for this sample gives around 4,500 distinct CDR3 sequences. 2.5% of the sample comes from the top ten.

No count is recorded, yet this clonotype rates as medium-sized (0.01 to 0.1%) from its frequency. Its antigen remains unidentified. For every CD8+ T cell subset, hundreds of thousands of cells were flow-sorted straight into RLT lysis buffer, and each subset was sorted in triplicate. Naive CD8+ T cells were defined stringently as CD45RO-CCR7+CD27+CD95- to exclude memory contaminants. Using standard density gradient centrifugation, peripheral blood mononuclear cells were isolated from buffy coats. A FACSAria III was used to flow-sort naive CD8+ T cells into CXCR3-negative and CXCR3-positive populations. Total RNA was extracted from sorted cells using an RNeasy Mini Kit.

Recombination joined TRBV7-9 with TRBJ2-1. This receptor was taken from a human donor in good health. Some clones in this sample may be carry-over from other donors' samples. The sample consisted of naive CXCR3+ CD8+ T cells from blood. In the paper's terms, the cell subset or site label means: CD45RO-CCR7+CD27+CD95- naive CD8+ T cells expressing CXCR3 (TNR3+). The CDR3 corresponds to CASSPALNEQFF. The CDR3 plus the reference TRBV7-9 and TRBJ2-1 genes for the other parts give the full variable domain: DTGVSQNPRHKITKRGQNVTFRCDPISEHNRLYWYRQTLGQGPEFLTYFQNEAQLEKSRLLSDRFSAERPKGSFSTLEIQRTEQGDSAMYLCASSPALNEQFFGPGTRLTVL.